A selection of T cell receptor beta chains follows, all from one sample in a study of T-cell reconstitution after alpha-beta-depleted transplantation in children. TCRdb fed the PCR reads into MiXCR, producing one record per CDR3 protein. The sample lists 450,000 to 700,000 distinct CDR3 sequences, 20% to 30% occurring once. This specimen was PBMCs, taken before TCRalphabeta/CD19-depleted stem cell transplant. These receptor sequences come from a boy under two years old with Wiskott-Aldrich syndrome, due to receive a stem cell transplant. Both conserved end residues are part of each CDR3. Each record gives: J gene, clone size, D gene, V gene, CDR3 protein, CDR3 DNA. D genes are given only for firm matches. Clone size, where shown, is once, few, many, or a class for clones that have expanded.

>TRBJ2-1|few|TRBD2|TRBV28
CASSFAGGRNEQFF
TGTGCCAGCAGTTTTGCGGGAGGTCGGAATGAGCAGTTCTTC
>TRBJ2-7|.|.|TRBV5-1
CASSWTTTSSYYEQYF
TGCGCCAGCAGCTGGACCACGACTAGTTCCTACTACGAGCAGTACTTC
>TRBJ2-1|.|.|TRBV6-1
CASTQTGGYNEQFF
TGTGCCAGCACCCAGACCGGTGGCTACAATGAGCAGTTCTTC
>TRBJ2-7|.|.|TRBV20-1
CSARTGMAVYEQYF
TGCAGTGCTAGAACGGGGATGGCGGTTTACGAGCAGTACTTC
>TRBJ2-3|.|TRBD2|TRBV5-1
CASSLALGLETDTQYF
TGCGCCAGCAGCTTGGCTCTGGGACTAGAGACAGATACGCAGTATTTT
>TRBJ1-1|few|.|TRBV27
CASSLRSPGGYTEAFF
TGTGCCAGCAGTTTACGTTCGCCCGGCGGGTACACTGAAGCTTTCTTT
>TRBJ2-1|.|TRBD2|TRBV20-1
CSARRTSSYNEQFF
TGCAGTGCTAGAAGGACTAGCTCCTACAATGAGCAGTTCTTC
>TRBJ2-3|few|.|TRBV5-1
CASDRTPGFADTQYF
TGCGCCAGCGACCGGACGCCAGGTTTCGCAGATACGCAGTATTTT
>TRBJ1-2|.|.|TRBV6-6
CASSYVGAYGYTF
TGTGCCAGCAGTTACGTGGGGGCCTATGGCTACACCTTC
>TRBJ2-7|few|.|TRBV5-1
CASSLAPLLDTYEQYF
TGCGCCAGCAGCTTGGCCCCACTCCTCGATACCTACGAGCAGTACTTC
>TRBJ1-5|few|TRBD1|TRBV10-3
CAISGSPRGPGQPQHF
TGTGCCATCAGTGGTAGTCCCAGGGGGCCGGGGCAGCCCCAGCATTTT
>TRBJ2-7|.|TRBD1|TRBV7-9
CASSLGGGRGHEQYF
TGTGCCAGCAGCTTAGGAGGCGGCAGGGGGCACGAGCAGTACTTC
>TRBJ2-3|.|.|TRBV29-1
CSVTQGRDTQYF
TGCAGCGTCACACAGGGACGGGATACGCAGTATTTT
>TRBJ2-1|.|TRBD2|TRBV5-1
CASSYRGDTYNEQFF
TGCGCCAGCAGTTACCGGGGGGATACCTACAATGAGCAGTTCTTC
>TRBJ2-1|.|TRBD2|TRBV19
CASRAGASSYNEQFF
TGTGCCAGTAGGGCGGGAGCTAGCTCCTACAATGAGCAGTTCTTC
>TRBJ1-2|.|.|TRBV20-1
CSARANYGYTF
TGCAGTGCTAGAGCTAACTATGGCTACACCTTC
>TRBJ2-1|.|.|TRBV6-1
CASIRRLIEGDNEQFF
TGTGCCAGCATCCGCAGGTTAATCGAAGGAGACAATGAGCAGTTCTTC
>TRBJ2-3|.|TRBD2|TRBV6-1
CASSTLAGDLYTQYF
TGTGCCAGCAGTACCCTAGCGGGAGACCTTTATACGCAGTATTTT
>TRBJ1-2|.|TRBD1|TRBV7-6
CASSPGGSEYGYTF
TGTGCCAGCAGTCCAGGGGGTTCTGAGTATGGCTACACCTTC
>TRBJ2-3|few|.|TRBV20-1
CSARFERSSTDTQYF
TGCAGTGCTAGATTCGAGAGATCTAGCACAGATACGCAGTATTTT
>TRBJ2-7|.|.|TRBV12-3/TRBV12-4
CASSPPGRLYEQYF
TGTGCCAGCAGCCCACCGGGACGGTTGTACGAGCAGTACTTC
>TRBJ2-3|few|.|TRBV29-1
CSVEVWRTDTQYF
TGCAGCGTTGAAGTCTGGCGCACAGATACGCAGTATTTT
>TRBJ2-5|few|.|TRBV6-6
CASGDLGETQYF
TGTGCCAGCGGGGACCTGGGGGAGACCCAGTACTTC
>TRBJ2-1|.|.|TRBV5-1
CASSFADSLYEQFF
TGCGCCAGCAGCTTTGCGGACTCTTTGTATGAGCAGTTCTTC
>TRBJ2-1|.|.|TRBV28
CASSLTGIKGDNEQFF
TGTGCCAGCAGTTTAACCGGGATCAAAGGGGACAATGAGCAGTTCTTC
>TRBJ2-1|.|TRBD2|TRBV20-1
CSARDPGGRDEQFF
TGCAGTGCTAGAGACCCGGGGGGGAGGGATGAGCAGTTCTTC
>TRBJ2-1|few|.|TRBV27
CASSINPLALGGDEQFF
TGTGCCAGCAGTATAAACCCACTAGCTCTTGGCGGGGATGAGCAGTTCTTC
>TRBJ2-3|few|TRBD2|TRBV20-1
CSATPGLADTQYF
TGCAGTGCTACCCCGGGACTAGCAGATACGCAGTATTTT
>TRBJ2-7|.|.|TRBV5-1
CASSFLQDSEQYF
TGCGCCAGCAGCTTTCTTCAGGACAGCGAGCAGTACTTC
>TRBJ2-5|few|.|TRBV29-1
CSVDPGQETQYF
TGCAGCGTTGATCCGGGTCAAGAGACCCAGTACTTC
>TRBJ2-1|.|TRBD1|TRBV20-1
CSASRRQGVFYNEQFF
TGCAGTGCTAGCCGTCGACAGGGTGTTTTCTACAATGAGCAGTTCTTC
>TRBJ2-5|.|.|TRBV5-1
CASSPQGYQETQYF
TGCGCCAGCAGCCCACAGGGCTACCAAGAGACCCAGTACTTC
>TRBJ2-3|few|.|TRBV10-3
CAISESMVTDTQYF
TGTGCCATCAGTGAGTCGATGGTCACAGATACGCAGTATTTT
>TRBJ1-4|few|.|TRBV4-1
CASSPQGQAEKLFF
TGCGCCAGCAGCCCGCAGGGTCAGGCGGAAAAACTGTTTTTT
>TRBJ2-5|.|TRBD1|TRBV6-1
CASRKQGEETQYF
TGTGCCAGCAGAAAACAGGGGGAAGAGACCCAGTACTTC